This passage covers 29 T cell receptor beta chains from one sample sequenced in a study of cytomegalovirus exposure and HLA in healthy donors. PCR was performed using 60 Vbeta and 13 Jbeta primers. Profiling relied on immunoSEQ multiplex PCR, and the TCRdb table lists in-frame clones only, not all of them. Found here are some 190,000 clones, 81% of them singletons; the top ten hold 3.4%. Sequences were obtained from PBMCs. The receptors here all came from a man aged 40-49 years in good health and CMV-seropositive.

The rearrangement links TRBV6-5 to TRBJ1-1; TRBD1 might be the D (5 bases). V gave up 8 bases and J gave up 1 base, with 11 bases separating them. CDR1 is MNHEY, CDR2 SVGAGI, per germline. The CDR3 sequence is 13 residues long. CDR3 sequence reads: CASGLQANTEAFF. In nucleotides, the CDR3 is TGTGCCAGCGGATTACAGGCGAACACTGAAGCTTTCTTT.

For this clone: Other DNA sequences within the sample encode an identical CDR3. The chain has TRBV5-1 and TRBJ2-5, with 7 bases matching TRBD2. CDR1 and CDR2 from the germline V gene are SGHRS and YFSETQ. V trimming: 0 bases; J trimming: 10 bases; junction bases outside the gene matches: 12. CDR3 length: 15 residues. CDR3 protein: CASSLERTSAGDQYF. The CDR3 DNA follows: TGCGCCAGCAGCTTGGAAAGGACTAGTGCGGGTGACCAGTACTTC.

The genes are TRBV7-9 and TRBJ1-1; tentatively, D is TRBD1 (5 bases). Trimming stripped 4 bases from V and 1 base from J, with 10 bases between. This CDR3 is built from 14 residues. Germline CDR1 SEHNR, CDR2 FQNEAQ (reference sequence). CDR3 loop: CASSWGTQNTEAFF. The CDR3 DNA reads TGTGCCAGCAGCTGGGGGACTCAGAACACTGAAGCTTTCTTT.

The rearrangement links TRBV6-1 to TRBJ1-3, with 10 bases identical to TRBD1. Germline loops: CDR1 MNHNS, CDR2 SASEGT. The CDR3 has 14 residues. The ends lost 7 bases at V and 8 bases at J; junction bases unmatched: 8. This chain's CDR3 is CASNKGQGLDTIYF. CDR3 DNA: TGTGCCAGCAACAAGGGACAGGGGTTAGACACCATATATTTT.

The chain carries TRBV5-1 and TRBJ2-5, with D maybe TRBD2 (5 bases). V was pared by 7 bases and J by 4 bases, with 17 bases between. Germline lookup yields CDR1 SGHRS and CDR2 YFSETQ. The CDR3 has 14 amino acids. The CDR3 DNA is TGCGCCAGCTGGGTCGGGTCAGGAGGAGAGACCCAGTACTTC. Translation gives CASWVGSGGETQYF.

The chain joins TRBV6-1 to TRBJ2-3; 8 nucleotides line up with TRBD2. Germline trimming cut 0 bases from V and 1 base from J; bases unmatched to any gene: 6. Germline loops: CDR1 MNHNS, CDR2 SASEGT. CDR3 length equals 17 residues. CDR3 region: CASSEAGPRGGTDTQYF. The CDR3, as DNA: TGTGCCAGCAGTGAAGCCGGTCCGCGGGGGGGCACAGATACGCAGTATTTT.

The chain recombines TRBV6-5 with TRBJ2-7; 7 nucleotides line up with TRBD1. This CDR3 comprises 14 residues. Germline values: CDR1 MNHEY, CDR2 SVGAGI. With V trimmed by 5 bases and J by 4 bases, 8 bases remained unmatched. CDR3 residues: CASSPDRDKYEQYF. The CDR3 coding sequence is TGTGCCAGCAGTCCCGACAGGGATAAATACGAGCAGTACTTC.

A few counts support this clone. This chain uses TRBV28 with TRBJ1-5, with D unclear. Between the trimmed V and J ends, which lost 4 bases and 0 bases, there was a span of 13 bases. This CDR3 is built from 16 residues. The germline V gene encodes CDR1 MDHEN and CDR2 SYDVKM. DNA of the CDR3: TGTGCCAGCAGTTATATCCGGGGATATAGCAATCAGCCCCAGCATTTT. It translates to CASSYIRGYSNQPQHF.

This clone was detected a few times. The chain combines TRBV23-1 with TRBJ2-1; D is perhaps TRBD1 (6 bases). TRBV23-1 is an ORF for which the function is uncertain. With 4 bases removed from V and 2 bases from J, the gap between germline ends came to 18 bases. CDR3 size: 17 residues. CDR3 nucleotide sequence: TGCGCCAGCAGTCCGACCAACCGGGACACAACCTACAATGAGCAGTTCTTC. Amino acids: CASSPTNRDTTYNEQFF.

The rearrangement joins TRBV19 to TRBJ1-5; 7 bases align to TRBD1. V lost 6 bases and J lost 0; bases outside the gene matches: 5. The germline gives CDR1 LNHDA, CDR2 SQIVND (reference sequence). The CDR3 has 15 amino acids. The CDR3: CASRPGQHSNQPQHF. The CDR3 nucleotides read TGTGCCAGTAGACCGGGACAGCATAGCAATCAGCCCCAGCATTTT.

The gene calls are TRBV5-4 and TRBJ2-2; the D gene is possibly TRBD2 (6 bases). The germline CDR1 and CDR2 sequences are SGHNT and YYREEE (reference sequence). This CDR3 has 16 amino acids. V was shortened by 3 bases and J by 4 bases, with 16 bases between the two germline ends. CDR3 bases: TGTGCCAGCAGCTGGGGGGACGGGCGCCTCACCGGGGAGCTGTTTTTT. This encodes CASSWGDGRLTGELFF.

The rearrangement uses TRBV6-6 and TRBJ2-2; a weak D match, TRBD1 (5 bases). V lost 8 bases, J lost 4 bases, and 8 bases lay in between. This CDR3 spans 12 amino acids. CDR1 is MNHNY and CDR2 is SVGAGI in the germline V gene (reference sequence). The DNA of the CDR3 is TGTGCCAGCGCTAGGGGCACCGGGGAGCTGTTTTTT. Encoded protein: CASARGTGELFF.

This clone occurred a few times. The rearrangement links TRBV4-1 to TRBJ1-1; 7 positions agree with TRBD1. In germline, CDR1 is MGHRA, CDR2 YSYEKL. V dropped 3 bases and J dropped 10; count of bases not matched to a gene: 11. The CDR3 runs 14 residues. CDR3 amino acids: CASSHPDRVLVAFF. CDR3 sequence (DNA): TGCGCCAGCAGCCACCCTGACAGGGTTCTCGTAGCTTTCTTT.

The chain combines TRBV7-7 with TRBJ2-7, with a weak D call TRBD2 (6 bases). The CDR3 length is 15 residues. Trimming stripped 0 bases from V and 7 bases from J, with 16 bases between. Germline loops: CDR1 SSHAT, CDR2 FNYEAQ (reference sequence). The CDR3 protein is CASSLALAPLREQYF. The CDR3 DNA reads TGTGCCAGCAGCTTAGCACTAGCACCACTGAGGGAGCAGTACTTC.

Written as DNA, the CDR3 is TGCAGCGTTGAAAGGGGGTGGGGACTAGGGACCGGGGAGCTGTTTTTT. Translation: CSVERGWGLGTGELFF. This chain links TRBV29-1 with TRBJ2-2; 8 nucleotides align to TRBD2. Trimming at V came to 2 bases and at J to 5 bases, leaving 10 bases not matched to a gene. The CDR3 is made up of 16 amino acids. In germline, CDR1 is SQVTM, CDR2 ANQGSEA.

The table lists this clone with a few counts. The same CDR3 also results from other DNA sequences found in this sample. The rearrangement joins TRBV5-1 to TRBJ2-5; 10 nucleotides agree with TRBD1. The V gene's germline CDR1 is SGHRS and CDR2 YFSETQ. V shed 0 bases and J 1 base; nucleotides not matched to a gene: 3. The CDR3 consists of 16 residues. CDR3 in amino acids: CASSLGDRGSQETQYF. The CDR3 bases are TGCGCCAGCAGCTTGGGGGACAGGGGAAGCCAAGAGACCCAGTACTTC. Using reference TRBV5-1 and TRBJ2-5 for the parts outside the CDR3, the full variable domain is KAGVTQTPRYLIKTRGQQVTLSCSPISGHRSVSWYQQTPGQGLQFLFEYFSETQRNKGNFPGRFSGRQFSNSRSEMNVSTLELGDSALYLCASSLGDRGSQETQYFGPGTRLLVL.

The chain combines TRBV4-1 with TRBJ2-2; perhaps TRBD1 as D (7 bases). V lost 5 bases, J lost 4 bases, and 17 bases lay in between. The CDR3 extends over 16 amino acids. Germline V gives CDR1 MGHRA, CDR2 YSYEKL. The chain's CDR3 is CASSSPWQGGTGELFF. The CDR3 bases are TGCGCCAGCAGCTCCCCATGGCAGGGGGGCACCGGGGAGCTGTTTTTT.

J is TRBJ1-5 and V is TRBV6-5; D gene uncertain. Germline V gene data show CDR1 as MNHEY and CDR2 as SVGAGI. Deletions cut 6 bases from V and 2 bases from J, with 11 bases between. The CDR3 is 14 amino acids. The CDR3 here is CASSPGLGNQPQHF. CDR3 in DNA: TGTGCCAGCAGCCCCGGACTTGGCAATCAGCCCCAGCATTTT.

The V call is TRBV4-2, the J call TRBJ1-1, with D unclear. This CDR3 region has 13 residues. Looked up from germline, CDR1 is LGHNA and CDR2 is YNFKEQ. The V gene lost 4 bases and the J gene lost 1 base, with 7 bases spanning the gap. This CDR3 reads CASSLDKNTEAFF. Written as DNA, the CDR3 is TGTGCCAGCAGCCTCGACAAGAACACTGAAGCTTTCTTT.

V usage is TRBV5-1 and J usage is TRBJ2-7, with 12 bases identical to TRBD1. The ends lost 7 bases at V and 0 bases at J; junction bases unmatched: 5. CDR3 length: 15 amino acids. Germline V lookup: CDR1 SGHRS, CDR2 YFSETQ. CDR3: CASRKGQGASYEQYF. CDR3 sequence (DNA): TGCGCCAGCCGAAAGGGACAGGGGGCCTCCTACGAGCAGTACTTC.

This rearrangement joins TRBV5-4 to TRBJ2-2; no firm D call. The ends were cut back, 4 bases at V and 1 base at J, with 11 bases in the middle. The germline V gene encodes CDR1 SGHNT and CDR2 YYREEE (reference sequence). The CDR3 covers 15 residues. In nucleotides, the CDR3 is TGTGCCAGCAGCCGGGTCCAGCGGAACACCGGGGAGCTGTTTTTT. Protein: CASSRVQRNTGELFF. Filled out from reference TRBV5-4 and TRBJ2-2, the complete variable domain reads ETGVTQSPTHLIKTRGQQVTLRCSSQSGHNTVSWYQQALGQGPQFIFQYYREEENGRGNFPPRFSGLQFPNYSSELNVNALELDDSALYLCASSRVQRNTGELFFGEGSRLTVL.

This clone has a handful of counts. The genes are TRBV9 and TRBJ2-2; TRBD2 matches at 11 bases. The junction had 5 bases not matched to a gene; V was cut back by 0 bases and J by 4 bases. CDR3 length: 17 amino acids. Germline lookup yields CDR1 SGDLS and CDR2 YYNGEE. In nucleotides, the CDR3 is TGTGCCAGCAGCGTAGGACTAGCGGGGTCGCCCACCGGGGAGCTGTTTTTT. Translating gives CASSVGLAGSPTGELFF.

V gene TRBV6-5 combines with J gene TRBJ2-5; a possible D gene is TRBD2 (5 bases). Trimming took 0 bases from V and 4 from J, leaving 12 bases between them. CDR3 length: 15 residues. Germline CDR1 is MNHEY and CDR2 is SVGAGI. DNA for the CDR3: TGTGCCAGCAGTTACTCAACGGGGTTGGGAGAGACCCAGTACTTC. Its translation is CASSYSTGLGETQYF.

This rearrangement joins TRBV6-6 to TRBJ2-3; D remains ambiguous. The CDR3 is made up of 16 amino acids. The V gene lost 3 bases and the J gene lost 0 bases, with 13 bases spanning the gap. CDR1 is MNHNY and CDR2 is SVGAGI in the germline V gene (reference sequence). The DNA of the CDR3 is TGTGCCAGCAGTTATCGGCTGGGCCCCAGCACAGATACGCAGTATTTT. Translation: CASSYRLGPSTDTQYF.

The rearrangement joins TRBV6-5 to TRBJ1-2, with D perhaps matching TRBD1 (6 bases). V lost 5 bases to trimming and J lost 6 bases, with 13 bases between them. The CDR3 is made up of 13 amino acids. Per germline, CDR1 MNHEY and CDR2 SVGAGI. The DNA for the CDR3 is TGTGCCAGCAGTGAAGGGGGACGTGATGGCTACACCTTC. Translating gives CASSEGGRDGYTF.

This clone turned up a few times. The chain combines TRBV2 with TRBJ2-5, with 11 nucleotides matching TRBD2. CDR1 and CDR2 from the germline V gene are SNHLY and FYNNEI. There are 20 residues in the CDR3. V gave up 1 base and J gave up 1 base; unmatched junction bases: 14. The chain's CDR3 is CASSEVVAGGLSWAQETQYF. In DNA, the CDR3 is TGTGCCAGCAGTGAAGTGGTAGCGGGGGGGCTTAGCTGGGCCCAAGAGACCCAGTACTTC.

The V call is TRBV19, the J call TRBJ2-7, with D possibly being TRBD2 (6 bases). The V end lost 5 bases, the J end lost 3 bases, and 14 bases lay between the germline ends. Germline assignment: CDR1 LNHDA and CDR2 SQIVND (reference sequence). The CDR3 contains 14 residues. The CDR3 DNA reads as TGTGCCAGTAGTCCTAGCGTCTCACTCTACGAGCAGTACTTC. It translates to CASSPSVSLYEQYF. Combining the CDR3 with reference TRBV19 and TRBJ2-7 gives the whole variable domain DGGITQSPKYLFRKEGQNVTLSCEQNLNHDAMYWYRQDPGQGLRLIYYSQIVNDFQKGDIAEGYSVSREKKESFPLTVTSAQKNPTAFYLCASSPSVSLYEQYFGPGTRLTVT.

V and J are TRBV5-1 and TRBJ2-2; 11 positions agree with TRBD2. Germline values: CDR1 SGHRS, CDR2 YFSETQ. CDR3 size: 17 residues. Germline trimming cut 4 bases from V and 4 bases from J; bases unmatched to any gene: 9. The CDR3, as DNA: TGCGCCAGCAGCCTGTCTAGCGGGGGGACCTTCACCGGGGAGCTGTTTTTT. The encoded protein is CASSLSSGGTFTGELFF. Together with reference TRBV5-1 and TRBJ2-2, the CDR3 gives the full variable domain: KAGVTQTPRYLIKTRGQQVTLSCSPISGHRSVSWYQQTPGQGLQFLFEYFSETQRNKGNFPGRFSGRQFSNSRSEMNVSTLELGDSALYLCASSLSSGGTFTGELFFGEGSRLTVL.

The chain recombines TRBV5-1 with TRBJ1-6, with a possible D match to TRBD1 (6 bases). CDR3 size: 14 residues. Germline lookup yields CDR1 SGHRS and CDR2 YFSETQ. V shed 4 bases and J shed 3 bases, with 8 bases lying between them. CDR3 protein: CASSQQGYNSPLHF. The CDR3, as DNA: TGCGCCAGCAGCCAACAGGGCTATAATTCACCCCTCCACTTT.